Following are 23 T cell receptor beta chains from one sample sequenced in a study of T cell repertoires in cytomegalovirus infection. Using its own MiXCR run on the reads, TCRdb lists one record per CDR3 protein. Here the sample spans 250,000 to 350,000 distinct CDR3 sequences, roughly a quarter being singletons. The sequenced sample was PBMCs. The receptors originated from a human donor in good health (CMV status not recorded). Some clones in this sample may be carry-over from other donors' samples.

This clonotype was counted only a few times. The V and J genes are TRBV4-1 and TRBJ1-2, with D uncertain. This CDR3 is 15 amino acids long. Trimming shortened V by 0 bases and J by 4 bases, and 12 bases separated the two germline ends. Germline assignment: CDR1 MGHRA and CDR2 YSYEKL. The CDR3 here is CASSQDGRNSYGYTF. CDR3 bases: TGCGCCAGCAGCCAAGATGGACGTAACTCCTATGGCTACACCTTC.

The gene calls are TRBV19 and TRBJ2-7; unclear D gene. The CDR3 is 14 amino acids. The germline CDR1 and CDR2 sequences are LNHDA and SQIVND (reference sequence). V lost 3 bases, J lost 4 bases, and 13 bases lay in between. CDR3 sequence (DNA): TGTGCCAGTAGTATGAAGGGCGGATTTTACGAGCAGTACTTC. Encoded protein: CASSMKGGFYEQYF.

For the CDR3, the DNA is TGCAGCGTCGTGACCGGGACTGGCGGTGAAAAACTGTTTTTT. This sequence encodes CSVVTGTGGEKLFF. V gene TRBV29-1 combines with J gene TRBJ1-4, with D possibly being TRBD1 (5 bases). V was clipped by 6 bases and J by 7 bases, with 18 bases between them. Germline values: CDR1 SQVTM, CDR2 ANQGSEA. CDR3 length: 14 residues.

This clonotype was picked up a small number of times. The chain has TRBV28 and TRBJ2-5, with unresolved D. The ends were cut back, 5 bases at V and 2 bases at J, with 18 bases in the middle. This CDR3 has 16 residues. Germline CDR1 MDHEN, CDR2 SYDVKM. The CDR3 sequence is CASSPRAWSSQETQYF. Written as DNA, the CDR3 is TGTGCCAGCAGTCCGCGAGCCTGGAGTTCTCAAGAGACCCAGTACTTC.

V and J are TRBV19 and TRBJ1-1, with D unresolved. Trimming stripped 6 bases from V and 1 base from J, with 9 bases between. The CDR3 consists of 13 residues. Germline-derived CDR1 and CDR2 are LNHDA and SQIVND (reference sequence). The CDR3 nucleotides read TGTGCCAGTAGAAACAGCCAGAACACTGAAGCTTTCTTT. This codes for CASRNSQNTEAFF.

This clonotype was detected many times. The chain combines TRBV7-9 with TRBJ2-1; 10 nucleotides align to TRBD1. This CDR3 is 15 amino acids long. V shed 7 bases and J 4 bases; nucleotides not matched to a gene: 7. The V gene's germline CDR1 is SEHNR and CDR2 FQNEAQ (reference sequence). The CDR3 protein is CASILGGQGYNEQFF. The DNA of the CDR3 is TGTGCCAGCATCCTAGGGGGACAGGGGTACAATGAGCAGTTCTTC.

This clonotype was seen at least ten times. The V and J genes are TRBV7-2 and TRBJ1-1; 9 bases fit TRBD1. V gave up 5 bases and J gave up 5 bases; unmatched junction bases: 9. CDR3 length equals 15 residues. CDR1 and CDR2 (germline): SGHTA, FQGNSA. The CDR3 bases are TGTGCCAGCAGCCCGGTGGACAGGGGATTTACTGAAGCTTTCTTT. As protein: CASSPVDRGFTEAFF.

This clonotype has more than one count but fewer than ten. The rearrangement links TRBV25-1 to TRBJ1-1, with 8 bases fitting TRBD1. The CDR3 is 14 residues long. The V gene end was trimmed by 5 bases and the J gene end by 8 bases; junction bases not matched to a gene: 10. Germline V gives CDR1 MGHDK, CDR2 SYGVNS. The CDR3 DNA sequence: TGTGCCAGCAGTTGGCGGGACAGGCAAGGCGAAGCTTTCTTT. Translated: CASSWRDRQGEAFF.

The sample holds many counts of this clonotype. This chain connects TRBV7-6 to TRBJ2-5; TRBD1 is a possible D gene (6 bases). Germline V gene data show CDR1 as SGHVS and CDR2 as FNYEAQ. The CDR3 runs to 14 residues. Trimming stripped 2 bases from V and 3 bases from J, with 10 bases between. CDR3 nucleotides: TGTGCCAGCAGCTTAAGGACAGCGAAAGAGACCCAGTACTTC. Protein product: CASSLRTAKETQYF.

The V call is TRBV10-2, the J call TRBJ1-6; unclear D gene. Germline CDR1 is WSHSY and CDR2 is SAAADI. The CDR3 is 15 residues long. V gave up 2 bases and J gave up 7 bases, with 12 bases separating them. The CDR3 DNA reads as TGCGCCAGCAGTGAGGCGGGAGTTTTAAATTCACCCCTCCACTTT. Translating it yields CASSEAGVLNSPLHF.

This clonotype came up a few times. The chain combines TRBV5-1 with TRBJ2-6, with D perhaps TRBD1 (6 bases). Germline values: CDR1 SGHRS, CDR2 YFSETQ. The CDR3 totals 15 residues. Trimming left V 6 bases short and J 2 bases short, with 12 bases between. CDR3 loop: CASNSQGTGANVLTF. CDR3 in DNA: TGCGCCAGCAACTCACAGGGAACTGGGGCCAACGTCCTGACTTTC.

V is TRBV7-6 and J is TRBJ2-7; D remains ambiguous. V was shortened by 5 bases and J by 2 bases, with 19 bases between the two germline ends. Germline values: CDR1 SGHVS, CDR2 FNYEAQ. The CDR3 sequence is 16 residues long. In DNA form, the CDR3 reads TGTGCCAGCAGCGCGCGCAGGTCCAGAAACCCCTACGAGCAGTACTTC. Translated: CASSARRSRNPYEQYF.

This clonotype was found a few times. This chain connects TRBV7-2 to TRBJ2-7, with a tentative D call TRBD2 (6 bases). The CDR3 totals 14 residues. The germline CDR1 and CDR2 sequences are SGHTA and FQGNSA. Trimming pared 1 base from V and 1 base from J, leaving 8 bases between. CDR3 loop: CASSLEEGSYEQYF. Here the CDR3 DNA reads TGTGCCAGCAGCTTAGAGGAGGGGTCCTACGAGCAGTACTTC. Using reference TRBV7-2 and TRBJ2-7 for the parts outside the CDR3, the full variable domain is GAGVSQSPSNKVTEKGKDVELRCDPISGHTALYWYRQSLGQGLEFLIYFQGNSAPDKSGLPSDRFSAERTGGSVSTLTIQRTQQEDSAVYLCASSLEEGSYEQYFGPGTRLTVT.

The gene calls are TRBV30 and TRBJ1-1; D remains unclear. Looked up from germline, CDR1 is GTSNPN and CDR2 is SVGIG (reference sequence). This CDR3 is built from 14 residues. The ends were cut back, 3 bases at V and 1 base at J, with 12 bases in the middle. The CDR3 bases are TGTGCCTGGAGGACCGGGCCAAAGAACACTGAAGCTTTCTTT. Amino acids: CAWRTGPKNTEAFF.

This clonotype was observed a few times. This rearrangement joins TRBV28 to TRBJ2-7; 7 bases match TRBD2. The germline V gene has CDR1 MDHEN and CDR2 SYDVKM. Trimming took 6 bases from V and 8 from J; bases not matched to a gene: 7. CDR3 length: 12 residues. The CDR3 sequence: CASRKRREKQYF. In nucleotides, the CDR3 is TGTGCCAGCAGAAAAAGGCGGGAGAAGCAGTACTTC.

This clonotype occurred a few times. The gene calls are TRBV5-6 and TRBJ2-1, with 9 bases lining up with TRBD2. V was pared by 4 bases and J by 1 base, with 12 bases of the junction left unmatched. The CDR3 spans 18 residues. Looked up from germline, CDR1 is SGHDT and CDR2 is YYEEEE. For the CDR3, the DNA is TGTGCCAGCAGCCCTTCCGGGACTAGCTTTCGGTCCTACAATGAGCAGTTCTTC. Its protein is CASSPSGTSFRSYNEQFF.

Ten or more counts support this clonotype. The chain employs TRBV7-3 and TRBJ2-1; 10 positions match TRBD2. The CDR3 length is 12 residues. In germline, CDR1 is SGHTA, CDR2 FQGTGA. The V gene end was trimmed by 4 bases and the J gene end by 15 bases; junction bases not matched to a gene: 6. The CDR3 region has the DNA TGTGCCAGCAGCTCTCTAGCGGGAGATCTGTTCTTC. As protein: CASSSLAGDLFF.

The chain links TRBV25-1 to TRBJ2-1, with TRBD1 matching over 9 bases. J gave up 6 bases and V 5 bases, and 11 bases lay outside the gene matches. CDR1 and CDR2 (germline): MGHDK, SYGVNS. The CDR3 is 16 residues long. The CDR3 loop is CASSQAGTGSTNEQFF. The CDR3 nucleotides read TGTGCCAGCAGTCAAGCCGGGACAGGGAGTACCAATGAGCAGTTCTTC. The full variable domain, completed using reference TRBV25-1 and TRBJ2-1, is EADIYQTPRYLVIGTGKKITLECSQTMGHDKMYWYQQDPGMELHLIHYSYGVNSTEKGDLSSESTVSRIRTEHFPLTLESARPSHTSQYLCASSQAGTGSTNEQFFGPGTRLTVL.

The CDR3 protein is CASTLSPSDALGDEQFF. CDR3 DNA: TGTGCCAGCACCCTTAGTCCAAGCGATGCACTGGGCGATGAGCAGTTCTTC. The chain links TRBV11-2 to TRBJ2-1; no clear D gene. The CDR3 consists of 17 residues. Between the trimmed V and J ends, which lost 7 bases and 8 bases, there was a span of 27 bases. Looked up from germline, CDR1 is SGHAT and CDR2 is FQNNGV. Using reference TRBV11-2 and TRBJ2-1 for the parts outside the CDR3, the full variable domain is EAGVAQSPRYKIIEKRQSVAFWCNPISGHATLYWYQQILGQGPKLLIQFQNNGVVDDSQLPKDRFSAERLKGVDSTLKIQPAKLEDSAVYLCASTLSPSDALGDEQFFGPGTRLTVL.

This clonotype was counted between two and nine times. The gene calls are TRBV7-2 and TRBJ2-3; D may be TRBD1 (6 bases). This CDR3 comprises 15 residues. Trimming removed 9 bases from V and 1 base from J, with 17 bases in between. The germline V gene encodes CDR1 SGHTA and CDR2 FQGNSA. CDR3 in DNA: TGTGCCAGTCATATGAACGCAGGGGGCACAGATACGCAGTATTTT. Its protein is CASHMNAGGTDTQYF.

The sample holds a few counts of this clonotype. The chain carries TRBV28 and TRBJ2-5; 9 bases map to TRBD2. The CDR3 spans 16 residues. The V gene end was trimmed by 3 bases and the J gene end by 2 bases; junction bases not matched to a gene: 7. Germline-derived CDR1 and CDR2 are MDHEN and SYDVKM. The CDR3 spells CASSFRGGGVQETQYF. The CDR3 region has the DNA TGTGCCAGCAGTTTTCGGGGCGGGGGGGTTCAAGAGACCCAGTACTTC.

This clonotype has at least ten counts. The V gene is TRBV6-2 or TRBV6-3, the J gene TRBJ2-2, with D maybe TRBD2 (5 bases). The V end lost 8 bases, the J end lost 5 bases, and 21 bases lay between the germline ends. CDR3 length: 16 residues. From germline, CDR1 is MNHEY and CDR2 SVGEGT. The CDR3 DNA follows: TGTGCCAGCCATCACCCGATACTAGATGGGACCGGGGAGCTGTTTTTT. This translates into CASHHPILDGTGELFF.

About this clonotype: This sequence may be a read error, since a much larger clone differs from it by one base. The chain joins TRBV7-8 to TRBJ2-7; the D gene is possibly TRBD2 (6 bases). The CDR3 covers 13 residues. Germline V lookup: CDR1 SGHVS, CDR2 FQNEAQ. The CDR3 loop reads CASGLSGLDEQYF. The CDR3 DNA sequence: TGTGCCAGCGGCTTATCGGGACTCGACGAGCAGTACTTC.